Here is one T cell receptor (beta chain) with its context. Its antigen remains unidentified. The data stem from a study of cytomegalovirus exposure and HLA in healthy donors. Overall study findings and caveats: TCR beta chains associated with HLA were, in a later analysis, more clonally expanded than equally common others.

PCR employed 60 Vbeta and 13 Jbeta primers. This table comes from immunoSEQ multiplex PCR, and its TCRdb copy is limited to in-frame clones, with some not included. The sample records approximately 160,000 clones, around 79% being singletons. This CDR3 has 14 residues. The V end lost 6 bases, the J end lost 3 bases, and 15 bases lay between the germline ends. CDR1 and CDR2 (germline): LNHNV, YYDKDF (reference sequence). The rearrangement uses TRBV15 and TRBJ2-7; no firm D call. The receptor comes from a male donor in good health and CMV-seronegative. Sequenced: PBMCs. CDR3 amino acids: CATSPGQASYEQYF. CDR3 nucleotides: TGTGCCACCAGTCCAGGCCAGGCAAGCTACGAGCAGTACTTC.